This TCR beta chain came from a study of control samples from healthy donors and cancer patients. Measured with immunoSEQ multiplex PCR; TCRdb has only the in-frame clones, and not every one. The sample yields about 140,000 clones, 80% to 90% seen once. The V gene lost 4 bases and the J gene lost 4 bases, with 8 bases spanning the gap. The CDR3 spans 13 residues. Germline V gives CDR1 SGHNT, CDR2 YENEEA. The genes are TRBV11-3 and TRBJ1-3; D unresolved. This TCR came from a woman aged 25 to 39 in good health. The material sequenced was blood. The CDR3 here is CASSSATGNTIYF. The CDR3 nucleotides are TGTGCCAGCAGCTCTGCAACAGGAAACACCATATATTTT. The variable domain in full, with the rest retrieved from reference TRBV11-3 and TRBJ1-3, is EAGVVQSPRYKIIEKKQPVAFWCNPISGHNTLYWYLQNLGQGPELLIRYENEEAVDDSQLPKDRFSAERLKGVDSTLKIQPAELGDSAVYLCASSSATGNTIYFGEGSWLTVV.